This T cell receptor (beta chain) is drawn from a study of blood T cell repertoires in COVID-19 (dated by TCRdb to the early 2020s). As for the study more broadly: Samples covering the acute and convalescent phases of COVID-19 were provided by collaborators in the United States, Italy and Spain. HLA class I and class II types, where available, came from metadata supplied by the sample provider rather than from assay-based typing. The repertoires were made available in a free public database intended to serve as a resource for research on the immune response to SARS-CoV-2. The material from the prospective study consisted of cDNA or gDNA derived from T cells, B-cell-depleted T cells, or PBMCs. Samples were obtained from the ongoing ImmuneRACE study (first 160 participants) and from about 1,300 subjects provided by 6 global collaborators. A de-identified subject ID, COVID-19 status, age in years and sex were almost always included in the sample metadata. Deeply sampled blood TCRbeta repertoires from subjects exposed to, actively infected with, or recovered from COVID-19 were included in the dataset. Here is what the overall study found, with its caveats: Clinical and demographic metadata were provided uncurated, with the amount varying by source and participant.

The germline V gene (reference sequence) supplies CDR1 WNHNN and CDR2 SYGVQD. Clipping removes 5 bases from V and 6 bases from J, with 7 as the unmatched junction base count. From cysteine to phenylalanine, the CDR3 is 15 amino acids long. CDR3 DNA is the only sequence kept; it has 45 bases, read in frame from the first base. The immunoSEQ Assay, a bias-controlled multiplex PCR, was used to amplify TCRbeta CDR3 regions from genomic DNA. The paper's processing steps were these. The number of nucleated cells in each sample was estimated by amplification of reference gene primers within the assay. To quantify the absolute abundance of each unique TCRbeta CDR3 rearrangement, sequence reads were collapsed and filtered. For each sample, productive Simpson clonality was calculated as the square root of Simpson's diversity index across productive rearrangements. As stored in TCRdb, this immuneACCESS dataset retains in-frame rearrangements with V and J assigned. A fraction of the clones does not appear; measured against another copy, unresolved V genes explain less than half of the discrepancy, and the remainder lacks a known reason. V and J calls and clone size come straight from that table; D and trimming were deduced from the DNA. The sample table contains 70,000 to 95,000 clones; only one count was recorded for 85% to 90% of them. The top ten clonotypes cover less than 2% of the sample.

On this clone itself: The target of this receptor is not known. Within one base of it there is no much larger clone, and no base qualities were kept.

Collaborating institutions collected whole blood in K2EDTA tubes following their own protocols. For TCRbeta analysis, collaborators shipped samples as frozen whole blood, isolated PBMCs, or DNA extracted from either of those sample types. The sample comprised peripheral blood. The clonotype originates from a human donor with active COVID-19. The donor label of this sample is uncertain. The chain is encoded by TRBV10-1 joined to TRBJ2-3; the central 11 bases match TRBD2. Here is the DNA: TGCGCCAGCAGTCCTATAGCGGGGGGGGTTGATACGCAGTATTTT. Its protein reads: CASSPIAGGVDTQYF.